This TCR beta chain was sequenced for a study of blood T cells in healthy people across ages. Study findings and constraints: TCR beta diversity was tightly associated with the proportion of naive T cells.

This clonotype appeared a few times. Its antigen is not identified. Germline V CDR1 and CDR2: SGHRS, YFSETQ. The CDR3 contains 14 residues. Trimming removed 2 bases from V and 5 bases from J, with 11 bases in between. A second PCR, run for roughly 6 to 11 cycles, used a sample-barcoded 5' primer plus a J-beta primer mix. TCRdb re-called the 5' RACE reads through MiXCR, storing one row per CDR3 protein. The table includes nearly 1 million distinct CDR3 sequences, roughly 51% detected once. Sequencing was done on a sample of blood. The gene calls are TRBV5-1 and TRBJ2-4, with D unresolved. This receptor was identified in a woman aged 60-75 years in good health. In nucleotides, the CDR3 is TGCGCCAGCAGCTTTGACTTCACAGAAAACATTCAGTACTTC. Protein product: CASSFDFTENIQYF. Using reference TRBV5-1 and TRBJ2-4 for the parts outside the CDR3, the full variable domain is KAGVTQTPRYLIKTRGQQVTLSCSPISGHRSVSWYQQTPGQGLQFLFEYFSETQRNKGNFPGRFSGRQFSNSRSEMNVSTLELGDSALYLCASSFDFTENIQYFGAGTRLSVL.